This passage covers 14 T cell receptor beta chains from one sample sequenced in a study of shared clonotypes between healthy human individuals (TCRdb year 2020). CD8 naive samples were obtained by positive selection for CCR7 among CD45RO-negative cells, yielding a CD45RA+CCR7+ population from which TemRA cells were excluded. The library was made by the immunoSEQ multiplex PCR assay. In its TCRdb copy, this immuneACCESS table keeps in-frame sequences only and misses some clones. Where compared with another copy, unresolved V genes explain less than half of these, and the others have no known cause. Recorded for this sample are millions of clones; about 95% of them occurred a single time. About 1.1% of the sample is taken by the ten largest. Source material: naive CD8+ T cells sorted from blood. Reading the label with the study, this specimen's cell subset or site is: CD45RA+CCR7+. Source of these receptors: a man younger than 35 in good health.

The gene calls are TRBV27 and TRBJ1-2, with D tentatively TRBD1 (5 bases). The CDR3 runs to 16 residues. V was cut by 6 bases and J by 0 bases, with 17 bases left in between. Germline V CDR1 and CDR2: MNHEY, SMNVEV (reference sequence). The DNA for the CDR3 is TGTGCCAGCAGCTCCGGCCACGGGGCCGCTAACTATGGCTACACCTTC. Translating gives CASSSGHGAANYGYTF.

This chain uses TRBV19 with TRBJ2-7; TRBD2 is a possible D gene (6 bases). The V end lost 5 bases, the J end lost 2 bases, and 13 bases lay between the germline ends. Germline assignment: CDR1 LNHDA and CDR2 SQIVND (reference sequence). This CDR3 contains 14 residues. CDR3 coding DNA: TGTGCCAGTAGTGACCGGGAGTCCGCCTACGAGCAGTACTTC. Protein: CASSDRESAYEQYF. The whole variable domain, filled in from reference TRBV19 and TRBJ2-7, reads DGGITQSPKYLFRKEGQNVTLSCEQNLNHDAMYWYRQDPGQGLRLIYYSQIVNDFQKGDIAEGYSVSREKKESFPLTVTSAQKNPTAFYLCASSDRESAYEQYFGPGTRLTVT.

CDR3 in amino acids: CSVNSYNEQFF. For the CDR3, the DNA is TGCAGCGTTAACTCCTACAATGAGCAGTTCTTC. The chain employs TRBV29-1 and TRBJ2-1; no firm D call. The germline gives CDR1 SQVTM, CDR2 ANQGSEA. The length of the CDR3 is 11 residues. V lost 5 bases and J lost 0, with 2 bases in between.

The rearrangement uses TRBV15 and TRBJ1-2; weak D call: TRBD1 (6 bases). This CDR3 is 13 amino acids long. CDR1 and CDR2 from the germline V gene are LNHNV and YYDKDF (reference sequence). V lost 5 bases and J 1 base, leaving 8 bases between the germline ends. The CDR3 is CATSPGDNYGYTF. DNA of the CDR3: TGTGCCACCAGCCCAGGGGATAACTATGGCTACACCTTC.

As to this clone: Because the CDR3's place on the DNA is in doubt, the DNA is left out and the CDR3 is given as listed by TCRdb. This chain links TRBV6-1 with TRBJ2-7. The CDR3 has 11 residues if both end residues are counted. Germline V lookup: CDR1 MNHNS, CDR2 SASEGT. The CDR3 loop is CASILGTEQYF.

The chain is built from TRBV4-1 and TRBJ1-2; 8 bases line up with TRBD1. CDR1 MGHRA and CDR2 YSYEKL come from the germline V gene. Trimming at V came to 1 base and at J to 8 bases, leaving 9 bases not matched to a gene. The CDR3 runs to 15 residues. CDR3 in amino acids: CASSQVLLTGAGYTF. The DNA for the CDR3 is TGCGCCAGCAGCCAAGTTCTCCTGACAGGGGCCGGCTACACCTTC.

This clone has a single count. The V and J genes are TRBV5-6 and TRBJ2-7, with 7 bases identical to TRBD2. This CDR3 comprises 15 residues. CDR1 SGHDT and CDR2 YYEEEE come from the germline V gene. Unmatched junction bases numbered 7, after V lost 4 bases and J lost 0 bases. This chain's CDR3 is CASSPSSGASYEQYF. The CDR3, as DNA: TGTGCCAGCAGCCCCTCAAGCGGGGCCTCCTACGAGCAGTACTTC.

This clone was seen just once. V usage is TRBV2 and J usage is TRBJ1-5; no clear D gene. Germline CDR1 and CDR2: SNHLY and FYNNEI. CDR3 length: 19 residues. Trimming removed 0 bases at V and 2 bases at J, with 20 bases between. The CDR3 DNA is TGTGCCAGCAGTGAAGCGCTTCGTCTGTCCTTAGAGGGCAATCAGCCCCAGCATTTT. It codes for CASSEALRLSLEGNQPQHF.

CDR3 bases: TGCGCCAGCAGCTTTTGGACAGCTAACACTGAAGCTTTCTTT. As protein: CASSFWTANTEAFF. V usage is TRBV5-1 and J usage is TRBJ1-1; possible D gene TRBD1, 6 bases. This CDR3 contains 14 residues. Trimming removed 2 bases from V and 2 bases from J, with 10 bases in between. Germline V gene lookup returns CDR1 SGHRS and CDR2 YFSETQ.

The chain couples TRBV6-4 to TRBJ2-4; 8 nucleotides agree with TRBD2. V was pared by 2 bases and J by 1 base, with 10 bases of the junction left unmatched. The CDR3 extends over 18 amino acids. Germline lookup yields CDR1 MRHNA and CDR2 SNTAGT. CDR3 in amino acids: CASSDASGSAGAKNIQYF. The CDR3 bases are TGTGCCAGCAGTGACGCTAGCGGGTCCGCGGGTGCCAAAAACATTCAGTACTTC.

The V and J genes are TRBV11-2 and TRBJ1-2; possible D gene TRBD1, 6 bases. Trimming shortened V by 8 bases and J by 8 bases, and 24 bases separated the two germline ends. This CDR3 spans 15 amino acids. CDR1 and CDR2 from the germline V gene are SGHAT and FQNNGV. The CDR3 bases are TGTGCCAGCCGTAAGGGGGGCAGGGGAAGTTCGGGCTACACCTTC. Amino acids: CASRKGGRGSSGYTF.

This clone came up once. CDR3 nucleotide sequence: TGTGCCAGCGGAGGAGAGGCTGAAGCTTTCTTT. Translated, it gives CASGGEAEAFF. The rearrangement joins TRBV6-1 to TRBJ1-1, with D hard to call. The CDR3 is made up of 11 amino acids. The germline gives CDR1 MNHNS, CDR2 SASEGT. Trimming took off 8 bases at V and 6 bases at J, with 10 bases between the two ends.

The rearrangement uses TRBV13 and TRBJ2-1; TRBD2 might be the D (5 bases). The CDR3 is 13 amino acids. V gave up 0 bases and J gave up 9 bases, with 9 bases separating them. The germline V gene has CDR1 PRHDT and CDR2 FYEKMQ (reference sequence). Written as DNA, the CDR3 is TGTGCCAGCAGCTTAGGGATAACTAGTGAGCAGTTCTTC. This sequence encodes CASSLGITSEQFF. The full variable domain, rest sourced from reference TRBV13 and TRBJ2-1, is AAGVIQSPRHLIKEKRETATLKCYPIPRHDTVYWYQQGPGQDPQFLISFYEKMQSDKGSIPDRFSAQQFSDYHSELNMSSLELGDSALYFCASSLGITSEQFFGPGTRLTVL.

The chain recombines TRBV27 with TRBJ2-2; D unclear. The CDR3 runs 16 residues. Germline CDR1 and CDR2: MNHEY and SMNVEV (reference sequence). Deletions cut 7 bases from V and 6 bases from J, with 21 bases between. Here the CDR3 reads CASTPNAASFPGELFF. The CDR3 DNA is TGTGCCAGCACCCCAAACGCGGCCTCTTTCCCCGGGGAGCTGTTTTTT.